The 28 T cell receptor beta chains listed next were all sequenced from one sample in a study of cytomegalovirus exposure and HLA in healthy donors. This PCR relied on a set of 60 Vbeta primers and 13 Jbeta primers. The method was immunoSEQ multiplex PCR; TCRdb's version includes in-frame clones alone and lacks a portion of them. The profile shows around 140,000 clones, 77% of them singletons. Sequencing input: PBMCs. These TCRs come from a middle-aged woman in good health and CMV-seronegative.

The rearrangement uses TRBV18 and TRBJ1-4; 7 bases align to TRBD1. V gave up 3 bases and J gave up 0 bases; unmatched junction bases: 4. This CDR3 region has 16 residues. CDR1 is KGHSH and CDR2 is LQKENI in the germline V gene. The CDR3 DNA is TGTGCCAGCTCACCCGACAGGGTTGCAACTAATGAAAAACTGTTTTTT. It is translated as CASSPDRVATNEKLFF. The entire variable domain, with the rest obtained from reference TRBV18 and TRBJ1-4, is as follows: NAGVMQNPRHLVRRRGQEARLRCSPMKGHSHVYWYRQLPEEGLKFMVYLQKENIIDESGMPKERFSAEFPKEGPSILRIQQVVRGDSAAYFCASSPDRVATNEKLFFGSGTQLSVL.

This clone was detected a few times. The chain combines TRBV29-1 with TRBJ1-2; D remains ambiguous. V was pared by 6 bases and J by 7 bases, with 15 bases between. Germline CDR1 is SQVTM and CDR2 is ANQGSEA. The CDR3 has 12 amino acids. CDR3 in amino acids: CSVMPPSGGYTF. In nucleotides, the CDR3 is TGCAGCGTAATGCCTCCGTCGGGTGGCTACACCTTC.

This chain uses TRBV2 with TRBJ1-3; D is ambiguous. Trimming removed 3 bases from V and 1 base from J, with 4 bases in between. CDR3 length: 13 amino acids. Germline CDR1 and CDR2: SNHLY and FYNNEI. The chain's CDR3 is CASSDRSGNTIYF. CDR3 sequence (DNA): TGTGCCAGCAGTGACAGGTCTGGAAACACCATATATTTT.

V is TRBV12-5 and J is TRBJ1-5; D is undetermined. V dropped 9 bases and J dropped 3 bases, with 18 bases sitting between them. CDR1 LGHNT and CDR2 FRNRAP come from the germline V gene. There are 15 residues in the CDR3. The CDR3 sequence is CARGRHRQVNQPQHF. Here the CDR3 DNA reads TGTGCTAGGGGTCGCCACAGACAAGTCAATCAGCCCCAGCATTTT.

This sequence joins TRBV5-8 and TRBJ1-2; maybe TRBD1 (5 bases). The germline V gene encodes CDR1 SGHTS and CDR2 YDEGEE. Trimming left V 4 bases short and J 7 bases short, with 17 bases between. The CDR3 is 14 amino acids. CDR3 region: CASSSPGGWSGYTF. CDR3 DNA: TGTGCCAGCAGCAGTCCCGGGGGATGGAGTGGCTACACCTTC.

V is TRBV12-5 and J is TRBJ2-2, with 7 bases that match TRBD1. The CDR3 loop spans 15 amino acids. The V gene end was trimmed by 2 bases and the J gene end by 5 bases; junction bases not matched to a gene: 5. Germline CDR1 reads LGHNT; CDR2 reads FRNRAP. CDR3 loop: CASGLYRGPTGELFF. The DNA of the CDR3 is TGTGCTAGTGGTTTGTACAGGGGCCCTACCGGGGAGCTGTTTTTT.

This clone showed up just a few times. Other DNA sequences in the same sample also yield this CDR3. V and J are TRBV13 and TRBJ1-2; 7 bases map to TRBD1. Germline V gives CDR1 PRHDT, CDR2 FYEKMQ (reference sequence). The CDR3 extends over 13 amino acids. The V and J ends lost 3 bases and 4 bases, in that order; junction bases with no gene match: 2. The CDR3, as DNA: TGTGCCAGCAGCTTCGGACAGGCCTATGGCTACACCTTC. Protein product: CASSFGQAYGYTF.

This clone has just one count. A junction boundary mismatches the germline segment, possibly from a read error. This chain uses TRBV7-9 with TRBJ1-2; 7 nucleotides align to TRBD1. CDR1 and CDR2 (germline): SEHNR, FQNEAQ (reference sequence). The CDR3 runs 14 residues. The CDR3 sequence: CSSSLERQGGGYTF. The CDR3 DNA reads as TGTTCCAGCAGCTTAGAAAGACAGGGTGGTGGCTACACCTTC. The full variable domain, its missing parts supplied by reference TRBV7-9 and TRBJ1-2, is DTGVSQNPRHKITKRGQNVTFRCDPISEHNRLYWYRQTLGQGPEFLTYFQNEAQLEKSRLLSDRFSAERPKGSFSTLEIQRTEQGDSAMYLCSSSLERQGGGYTFGSGTRLTVV.

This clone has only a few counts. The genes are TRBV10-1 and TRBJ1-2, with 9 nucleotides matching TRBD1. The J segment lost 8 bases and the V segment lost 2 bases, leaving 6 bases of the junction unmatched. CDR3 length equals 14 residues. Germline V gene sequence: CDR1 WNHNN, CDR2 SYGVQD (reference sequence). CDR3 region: CASSEDRGVVGYTF. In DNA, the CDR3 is TGCGCCAGCAGTGAGGACAGGGGGGTAGTCGGCTACACCTTC.

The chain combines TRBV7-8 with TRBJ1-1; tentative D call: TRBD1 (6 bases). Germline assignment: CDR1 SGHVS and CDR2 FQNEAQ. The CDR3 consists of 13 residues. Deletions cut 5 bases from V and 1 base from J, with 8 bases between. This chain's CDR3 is CASSADRNTEAFF. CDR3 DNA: TGTGCCAGCAGCGCGGACAGGAACACTGAAGCTTTCTTT.

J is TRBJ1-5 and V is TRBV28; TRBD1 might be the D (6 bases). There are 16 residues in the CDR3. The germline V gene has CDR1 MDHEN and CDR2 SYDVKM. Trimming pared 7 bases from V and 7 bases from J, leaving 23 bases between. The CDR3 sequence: CASTPPRTAAGQPQHF. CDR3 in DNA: TGTGCCAGCACCCCCCCCAGGACAGCGGCAGGACAGCCCCAGCATTTT.

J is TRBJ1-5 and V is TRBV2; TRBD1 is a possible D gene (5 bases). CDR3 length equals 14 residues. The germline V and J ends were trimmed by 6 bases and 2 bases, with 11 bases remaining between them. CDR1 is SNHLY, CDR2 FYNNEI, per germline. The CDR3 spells CASSPGQGNQPQHF. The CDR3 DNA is TGTGCCAGCAGCCCAGGGCAGGGCAATCAGCCCCAGCATTTT.

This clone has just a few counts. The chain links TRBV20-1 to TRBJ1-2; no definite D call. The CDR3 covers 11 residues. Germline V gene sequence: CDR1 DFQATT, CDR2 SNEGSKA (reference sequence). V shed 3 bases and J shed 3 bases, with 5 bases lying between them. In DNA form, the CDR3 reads TGCAGTGCTAGTGAGGACTATGGCTACACCTTC. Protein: CSASEDYGYTF.

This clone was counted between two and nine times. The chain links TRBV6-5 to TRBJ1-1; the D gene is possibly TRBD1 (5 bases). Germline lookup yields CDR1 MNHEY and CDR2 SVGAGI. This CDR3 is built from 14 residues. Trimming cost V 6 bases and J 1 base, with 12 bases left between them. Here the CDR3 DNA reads TGTGCCAGCAGAGCCAGGGTTTCGAACACTGAAGCTTTCTTT. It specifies CASRARVSNTEAFF.

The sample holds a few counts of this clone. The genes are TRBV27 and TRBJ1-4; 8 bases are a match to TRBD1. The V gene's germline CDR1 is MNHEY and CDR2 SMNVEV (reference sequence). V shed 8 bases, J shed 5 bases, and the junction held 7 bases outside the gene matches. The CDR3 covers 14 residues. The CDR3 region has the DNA TGTGCCAGCCGCAGGGGGCGCGAGAATGAAAAACTGTTTTTT. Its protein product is CASRRGRENEKLFF.

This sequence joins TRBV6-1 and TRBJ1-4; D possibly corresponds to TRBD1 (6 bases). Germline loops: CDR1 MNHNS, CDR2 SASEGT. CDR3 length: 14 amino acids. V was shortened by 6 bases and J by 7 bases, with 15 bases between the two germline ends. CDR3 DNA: TGTGCCAGCAGGCCAGGGGATTTGGGTGAAAAACTGTTTTTT. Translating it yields CASRPGDLGEKLFF.

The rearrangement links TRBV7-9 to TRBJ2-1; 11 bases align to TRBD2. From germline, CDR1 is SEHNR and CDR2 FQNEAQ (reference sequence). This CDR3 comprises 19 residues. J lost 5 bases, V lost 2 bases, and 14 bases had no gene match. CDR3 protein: CASSLRGDTGTSGDNEQFF. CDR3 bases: TGTGCCAGCAGCTTACGAGGGGACACCGGGACTAGCGGAGACAATGAGCAGTTCTTC.

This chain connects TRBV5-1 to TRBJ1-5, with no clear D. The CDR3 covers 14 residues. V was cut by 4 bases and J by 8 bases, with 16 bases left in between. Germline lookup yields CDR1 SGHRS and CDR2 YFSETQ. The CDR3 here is CASSTDPGGEPQHF. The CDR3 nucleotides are TGCGCCAGCAGCACGGACCCGGGAGGAGAGCCCCAGCATTTT.

The chain's CDR3 is CASSGYSWGRTSPLHF. The CDR3, as DNA: TGTGCCAGCAGCGGGTACTCTTGGGGGCGTACCTCACCCCTCCACTTT. This chain connects TRBV5-6 to TRBJ1-6, with TRBD1 as a possible D gene (6 bases). This CDR3 is 16 amino acids long. Trimming left V 4 bases short and J 10 bases short, with 21 bases between. Germline lookup yields CDR1 SGHDT and CDR2 YYEEEE. The whole variable domain, filled in from reference TRBV5-6 and TRBJ1-6, reads DAGVTQSPTHLIKTRGQQVTLRCSPKSGHDTVSWYQQALGQGPQFIFQYYEEEERQRGNFPDRFSGHQFPNYSSELNVNALLLGDSALYLCASSGYSWGRTSPLHFGNGTRLTVT.

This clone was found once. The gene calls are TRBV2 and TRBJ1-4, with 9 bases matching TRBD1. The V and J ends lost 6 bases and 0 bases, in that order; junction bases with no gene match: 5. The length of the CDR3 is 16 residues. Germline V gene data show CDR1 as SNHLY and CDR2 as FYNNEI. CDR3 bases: TGTGCCAGCAGGAGGGACAGGGATGCAACTAATGAAAAACTGTTTTTT. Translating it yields CASRRDRDATNEKLFF.

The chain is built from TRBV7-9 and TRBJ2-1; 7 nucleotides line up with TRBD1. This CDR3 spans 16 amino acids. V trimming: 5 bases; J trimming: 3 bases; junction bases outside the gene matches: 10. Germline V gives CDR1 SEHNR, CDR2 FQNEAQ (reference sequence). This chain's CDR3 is CASSREPGQFYNEQFF. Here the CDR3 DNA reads TGTGCCAGCAGCAGAGAACCGGGACAGTTCTACAATGAGCAGTTCTTC. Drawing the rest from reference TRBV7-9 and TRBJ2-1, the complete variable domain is DTGVSQNPRHKITKRGQNVTFRCDPISEHNRLYWYRQTLGQGPEFLTYFQNEAQLEKSRLLSDRFSAERPKGSFSTLEIQRTEQGDSAMYLCASSREPGQFYNEQFFGPGTRLTVL.

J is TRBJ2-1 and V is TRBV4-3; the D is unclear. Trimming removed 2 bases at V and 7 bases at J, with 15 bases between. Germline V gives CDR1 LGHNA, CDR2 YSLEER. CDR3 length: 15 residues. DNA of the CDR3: TGCGCCAGCAGCCAAACGGGTGGTGCAAATAATGAGCAGTTCTTC. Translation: CASSQTGGANNEQFF.

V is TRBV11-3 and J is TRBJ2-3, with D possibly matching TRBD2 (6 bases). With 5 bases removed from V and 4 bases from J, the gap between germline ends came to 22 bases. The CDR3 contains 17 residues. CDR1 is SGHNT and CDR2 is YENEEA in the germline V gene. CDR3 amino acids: CASSARDSMSSSDTQYF. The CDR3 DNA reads TGTGCCAGCAGCGCCCGGGACTCAATGAGTTCATCAGATACGCAGTATTTT.

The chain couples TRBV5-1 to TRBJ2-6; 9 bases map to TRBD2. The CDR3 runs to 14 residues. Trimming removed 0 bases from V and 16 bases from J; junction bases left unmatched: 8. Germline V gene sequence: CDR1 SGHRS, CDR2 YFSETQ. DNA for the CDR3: TGCGCCAGCAGCTTGGCCTCGGTTGCGGGGGGGCTGACTTTC. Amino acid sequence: CASSLASVAGGLTF.

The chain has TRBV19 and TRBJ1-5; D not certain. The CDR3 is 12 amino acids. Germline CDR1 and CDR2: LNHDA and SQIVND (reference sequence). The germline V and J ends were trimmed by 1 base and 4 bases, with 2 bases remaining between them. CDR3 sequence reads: CASSIANQPQHF. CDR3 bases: TGTGCCAGTAGTATAGCTAATCAGCCCCAGCATTTT.

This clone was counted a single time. CDR3 region: CASSLEGASSYNEQFF. The CDR3 nucleotides read TGCGCCAGCAGCTTGGAGGGGGCGAGCTCCTACAATGAGCAGTTCTTC. The chain has TRBV5-1 and TRBJ2-1, with TRBD1 identical over 7 bases. The germline V gene encodes CDR1 SGHRS and CDR2 YFSETQ. With 0 bases clipped from V and 0 bases from J, the junction kept 3 bases outside the gene matches. The CDR3 is 16 residues long.

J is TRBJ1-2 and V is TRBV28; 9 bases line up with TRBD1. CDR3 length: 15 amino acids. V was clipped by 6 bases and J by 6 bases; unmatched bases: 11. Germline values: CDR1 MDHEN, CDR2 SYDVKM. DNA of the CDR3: TGTGCCAGCAGGTCGGGGGGGACAGGGCTTCATGGCTACACCTTC. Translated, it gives CASRSGGTGLHGYTF.

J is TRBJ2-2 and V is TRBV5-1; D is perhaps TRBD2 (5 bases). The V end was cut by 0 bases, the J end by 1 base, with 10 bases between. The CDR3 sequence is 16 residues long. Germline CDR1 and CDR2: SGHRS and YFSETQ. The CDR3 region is CASSLGTGRNTGELFF. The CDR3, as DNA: TGCGCCAGCAGCTTGGGGACGGGGAGGAACACCGGGGAGCTGTTTTTT.